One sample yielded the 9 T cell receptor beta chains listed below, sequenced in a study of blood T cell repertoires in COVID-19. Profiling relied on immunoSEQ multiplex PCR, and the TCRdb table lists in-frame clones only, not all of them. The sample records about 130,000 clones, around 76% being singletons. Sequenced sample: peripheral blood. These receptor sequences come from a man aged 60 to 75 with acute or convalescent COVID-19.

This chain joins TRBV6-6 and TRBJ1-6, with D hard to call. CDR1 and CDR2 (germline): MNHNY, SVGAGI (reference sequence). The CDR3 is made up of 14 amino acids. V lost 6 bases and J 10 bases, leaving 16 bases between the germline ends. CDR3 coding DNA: TGTGCCAGCAGCCCCATGAGACAAACCTCACCCCTCCACTTT. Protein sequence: CASSPMRQTSPLHF.

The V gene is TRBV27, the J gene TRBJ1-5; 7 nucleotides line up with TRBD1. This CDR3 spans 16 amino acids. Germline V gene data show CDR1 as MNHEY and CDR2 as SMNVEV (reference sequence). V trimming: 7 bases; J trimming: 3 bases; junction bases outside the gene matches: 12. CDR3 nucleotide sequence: TGTGCCAGCACCCGACAGGGCGGTTCCCACAATCAGCCCCAGCATTTT. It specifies CASTRQGGSHNQPQHF.

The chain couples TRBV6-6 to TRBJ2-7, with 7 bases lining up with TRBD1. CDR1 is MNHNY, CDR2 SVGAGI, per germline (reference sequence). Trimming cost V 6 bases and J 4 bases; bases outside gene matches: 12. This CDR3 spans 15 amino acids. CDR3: CASRPSGTAGYEQYF. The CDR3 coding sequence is TGTGCCAGCAGGCCTTCTGGGACAGCCGGGTACGAGCAGTACTTC.

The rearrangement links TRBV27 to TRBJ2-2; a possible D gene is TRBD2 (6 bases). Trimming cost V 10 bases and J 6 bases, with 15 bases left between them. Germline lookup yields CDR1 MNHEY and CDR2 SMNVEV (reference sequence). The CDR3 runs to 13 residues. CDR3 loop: CAKMTGGSGELFF. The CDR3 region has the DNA TGTGCCAAGATGACTGGAGGGTCCGGGGAGCTGTTTTTT.

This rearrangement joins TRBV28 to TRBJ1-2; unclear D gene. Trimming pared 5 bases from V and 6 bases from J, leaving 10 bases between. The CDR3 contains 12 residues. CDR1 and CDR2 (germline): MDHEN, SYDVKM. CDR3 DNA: TGTGCCAGCAGTCCGAAGCCCCATGGCTACACCTTC. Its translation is CASSPKPHGYTF.

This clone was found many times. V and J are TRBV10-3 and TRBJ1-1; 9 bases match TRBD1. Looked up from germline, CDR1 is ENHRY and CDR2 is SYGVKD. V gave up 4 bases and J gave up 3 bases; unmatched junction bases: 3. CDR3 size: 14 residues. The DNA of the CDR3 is TGTGCCATCAGTGGACAGGGGGGGGACACTGAAGCTTTCTTT. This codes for CAISGQGGDTEAFF.

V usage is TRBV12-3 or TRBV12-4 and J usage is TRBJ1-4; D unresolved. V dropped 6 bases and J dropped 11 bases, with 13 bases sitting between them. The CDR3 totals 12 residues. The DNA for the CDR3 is TGTGCCAGCAGGTCGGGGAGCGCTAAACTGTTTTTT. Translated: CASRSGSAKLFF.

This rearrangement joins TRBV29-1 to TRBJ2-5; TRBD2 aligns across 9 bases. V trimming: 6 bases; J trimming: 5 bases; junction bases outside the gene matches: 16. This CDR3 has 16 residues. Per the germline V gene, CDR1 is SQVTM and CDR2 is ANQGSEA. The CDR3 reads CSVDTLGVAGEETQYF. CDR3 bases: TGCAGCGTGGACACCTTAGGGGTAGCGGGGGAGGAGACCCAGTACTTC. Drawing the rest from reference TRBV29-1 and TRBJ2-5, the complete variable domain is SAVISQKPSRDICQRGTSLTIQCQVDSQVTMMFWYRQQPGQSLTLIATANQGSEATYESGFVIDKFPISRPNLTFSTLTVSNMSPEDSSIYLCSVDTLGVAGEETQYFGPGTRLLVL.

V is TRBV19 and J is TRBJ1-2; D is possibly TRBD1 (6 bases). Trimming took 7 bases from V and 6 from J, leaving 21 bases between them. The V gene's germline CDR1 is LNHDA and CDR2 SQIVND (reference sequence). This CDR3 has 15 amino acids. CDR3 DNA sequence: TGTGCCAGTACCCCGGGGGGGGCGCCAATTAATGGCTACACCTTC. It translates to CASTPGGAPINGYTF.